Each of the 7 T cell receptor beta chains below was sequenced from the same sample in a study of T cell responses to AZD1222 COVID-19 vaccine. Sequenced by immunoSEQ multiplex PCR; TCRdb stores in-frame clones only, minus some. The sample shows about 180,000 clones, just under 95% of them seen only once. Source: peripheral blood, taken 28 days after the second dose of the MenACWY control vaccine. The receptors shown here come from an adult who received the MenACWY meningococcal vaccine as a control.

The rearrangement uses TRBV7-9 and TRBJ1-5, with TRBD1 matching over 7 bases. The trim removed 7 bases at V and 5 bases at J, leaving 11 bases unmatched. Germline V gene data show CDR1 as SEHNR and CDR2 as FQNEAQ (reference sequence). This CDR3 is built from 15 residues. CDR3 protein: CASTPLGGQHQPQHF. CDR3 nucleotide sequence: TGTGCCAGCACCCCCCTGGGGGGACAGCATCAGCCCCAGCATTTT.

The chain couples TRBV19 to TRBJ1-3; no clear D gene. V was pared by 3 bases and J by 3 bases, with 15 bases between. The germline gives CDR1 LNHDA, CDR2 SQIVND (reference sequence). The CDR3 totals 16 residues. The CDR3 sequence is CASSILTGKGGNTIYF. For the CDR3, the DNA is TGTGCCAGTAGTATTCTTACCGGGAAAGGTGGAAACACCATATATTTT.

This rearrangement joins TRBV4-1 to TRBJ2-7; D unresolved. This CDR3 spans 14 amino acids. Between the trimmed V and J ends, which lost 1 base and 2 bases, there was a span of 9 bases. The germline V gene has CDR1 MGHRA and CDR2 YSYEKL. The CDR3 is CASSQVIFPYEQYF. The CDR3 coding sequence is TGCGCCAGCAGCCAAGTAATCTTTCCCTACGAGCAGTACTTC.

In the case of this clone: Other DNA sequences in this sample translate to the same CDR3. This sequence joins TRBV5-1 and TRBJ1-5, with D possibly TRBD1 on 6 matching bases. This CDR3 spans 14 amino acids. The V end lost 0 bases, the J end lost 3 bases, and 7 bases lay between the germline ends. Germline CDR1 reads SGHRS; CDR2 reads YFSETQ. The CDR3: CASSLGGLNQPQHF. In DNA form, the CDR3 reads TGCGCCAGCAGCTTGGGGGGGCTCAATCAGCCCCAGCATTTT.

This chain uses TRBV12-3 or TRBV12-4 with TRBJ2-7; TRBD2 is a possible D gene (7 bases). The CDR3 covers 12 residues. V lost 4 bases and J 6 bases, leaving 10 bases between the germline ends. In DNA, the CDR3 is TGTGCCAGCAGTTCAGGGGAGGGCGAGCAGTACTTC. It encodes CASSSGEGEQYF.

This CDR3 is CASSRTGGRSYNEQFF. CDR3 sequence (DNA): TGTGCCAGCAGCCGGACAGGGGGCAGGTCCTACAATGAGCAGTTCTTC. The V call is TRBV3-1 (or the pseudogene TRBV3-2), the J call TRBJ2-1; TRBD1 matches 11 bases. This CDR3 is built from 16 residues. The germline CDR1 and CDR2 sequences are LGHDT and YNNKEL (reference sequence). V was clipped by 4 bases and J by 1 base; unmatched bases: 3.

The chain uses TRBV4-3 and TRBJ2-7; D is unclear. The V gene's germline CDR1 is LGHNA and CDR2 YSLEER. V lost 4 bases and J lost 1, with 11 bases in between. CDR3 length: 14 residues. CDR3 bases: TGCGCCAGCAGCCCCTACCAAGATTCCTACGAGCAGTACTTC. Protein: CASSPYQDSYEQYF.